Given below is one T cell receptor beta chain in context. Clones were sequenced by immunoSEQ multiplex PCR, and TCRdb holds only the in-frame ones, with some missing. This sample carries about 60,000 clones, 65% to 85% of them seen once, and the ten largest clones take about 5.5%. This sample was included in a study of blood T cell repertoires in COVID-19. The overall study: Material from acute and convalescent COVID-19 was sourced from the United States, Italy and Spain.

The CDR3 consists of 13 residues. The germline V gene has CDR1 WNHNN and CDR2 SYGVQD (reference sequence). V was pared by 6 bases and J by 2 bases, with 2 bases of the junction left unmatched. The source of this sequence is a woman between 70 and 85 years old with acute or convalescent COVID-19. This chain uses TRBV10-1 with TRBJ2-3; 7 positions match TRBD1. The specimen sequenced was peripheral blood. The CDR3 sequence: CASRGQNTDTQYF. The CDR3, as DNA: TGCGCCAGCAGGGGACAGAACACAGATACGCAGTATTTT.